This T cell receptor beta chain emerged from a study of T cells after yellow fever vaccination (dated by TCRdb to about 2019). Regarding the study in general: The SMART-Seq v4 Ultra Low Input RNA kit was used to prepare libraries from fractions with low cell numbers. Two healthy male donors made up the cohort, one aged 18 to 30 years and the other aged 30 to 40 years. Blood was drawn at multiple timepoints before and after primary and secondary immunization, with bulk PBMC replicates and cell subsets isolated. Bulk TCR alpha and beta repertoires were sequenced longitudinally to track T-cell clones before and after primary and booster YFV17D yellow fever vaccination.

The germline V gene yields MNHNS for CDR1 and SASEGT for CDR2. The CDR3 goes from the cysteine to the phenylalanine over 15 residues. Of all the DNA, just the CDR3 is kept, 45 bases in frame from base 1. Trimming removed 6 bases from V and 5 bases from J, leaving 20 bases between the germline ends. This clonotype was observed a few times. The antigen it recognizes is unknown. Nothing much larger sits one base from this clone, and base qualities are not available. The label giving this sample's treatment or condition can be read as: live attenuated yellow fever vaccine strain. At each blood-draw timepoint, two biological replicates of bulk PBMCs were collected. A standard Ficoll-Paque protocol was used to isolate PBMCs from peripheral blood. TriZol was used to extract RNA from bulk PBMCs, CD4 and CD8 fractions, and dextramer-positive and dextramer-negative fractions. Synthesis of TCR cDNA relied on 5'RACE template switching, a step that introduced a universal primer site along with unique molecular identifiers. cDNA synthesis was primed from both the TCR alpha and TCR beta constant segments. Libraries were amplified in two PCR steps, with sample barcodes and sequencing adapters added in the second step. Sequencing of libraries was performed on Illumina HiSeq 2500 (2x100 bp) or NovaSeq (2x150 bp). In the source study's methods: MIGEC was used to demultiplex reads and collapse the reads into UMI consensus sequences, and MiXCR was used for V(D)J alignment. Vaccine-responding clonotypes were identified with edgeR using replicate PBMC samples, with FDR below 0.01 and a log2 fold change above 5 up to day 15 being required. Each bulk clonotype received a CD4 or CD8 identity based on whether the sequenced CD4 or CD8 repertoire contained that clonotype at higher abundance. Using fastp trimming at Q25 and MiXCR clonotype assembly, TCRdb reanalyzed the public sequencing data and kept in-frame beta chains. Rows matching on CDR3 protein sequence are summarized as one entry with the most common DNA and genes. The V and J calls and clone size are TCRdb's, not the authors'. This sample is represented by 500,000 to 650,000 distinct CDR3 sequences; about a sixth of them were singletons. Roughly a sixth of the sample is taken by the ten largest.

Points the paper makes about the study in general: Computational filtering was needed because FACS-sorted repertoires could contain abundant contaminating clonotypes from the bulk population. After the booster, most of the clones that had expanded following primary vaccination were detected again (roughly 97% of CD4 and around 87% of CD8), which suggests that memory was broadly maintained. The secondary T-cell response was weaker than the primary response but faster, peaking on day 5 instead of day 15. Because the study included only a couple of donors, the extent to which the findings can be generalized is limited. A small share of clonotypes was detected in both CD4 and CD8 compartments, with the overlap likely arising from convergent recombination.

The receptor was isolated from a man between 18 and 35 years old who received the YFV17D yellow fever vaccine. The chain uses TRBV6-1 and TRBJ2-7; the D call could be TRBD1 or TRBD2, with each sharing 5 bases. The input for sequencing was PBMCs, taken around 5 days after the first yellow fever vaccination. The sequence in DNA is TGTGCCAGCAGCCTTTACCGGGGCAGGGCCCACGAGCAGTACTTC. Its coded protein is CASSLYRGRAHEQYF.